This T cell receptor beta chain was sequenced during a study of cytomegalovirus exposure and HLA in healthy donors. This PCR relied on a set of 60 Vbeta primers and 13 Jbeta primers. Some clones are missing from TCRdb's copy, which holds only in-frame ones; the method was immunoSEQ multiplex PCR. Seen here are approximately 85,000 clones, 80% observed once, and the top ten hold about 32%. The source is a man aged 50 to 60 in good health and CMV-seropositive. Material: PBMCs.

CDR3 loop: CASRKIWDRGRDTQYF. The CDR3, as DNA: TGTGCCAGCCGAAAGATTTGGGACAGGGGGCGAGATACGCAGTATTTT. V and J are TRBV5-8 and TRBJ2-3; 12 nucleotides line up with TRBD1. The V segment lost 7 bases and the J segment 5 bases; nucleotides outside the gene matches: 11. This CDR3 has 16 residues. The germline V gene has CDR1 SGHTS and CDR2 YDEGEE.